This TCR beta chain was identified during a study of blood T cell repertoires in COVID-19. Whole-study context: PBMCs, B-cell-depleted T cells, or T cells were the source of the cDNA or gDNA that made up the material.

In the original processing: Nucleated cell number was recorded as an estimate derived from reference gene primer amplification. Generated by immunoSEQ multiplex PCR, the TCRdb table keeps only in-frame clones and is missing some. V and J calls and clone size are those listed in that table; D and trimming were worked out from the DNA. Among approximately 130,000 clones listed, roughly four fifths were seen once. This TCR was recovered from a human donor in a cohort sampled during active COVID-19. The specimen was peripheral blood.

CDR3 sequence reads: CSASTPRGGVDEQYF. The DNA of the CDR3 is TGCAGTGCTAGTACCCCTCGGGGGGGAGTAGACGAGCAGTACTTC. The chain links TRBV20-1 to TRBJ2-7; 8 bases are a match to TRBD2. Per the germline V gene, CDR1 is DFQATT and CDR2 is SNEGSKA (reference sequence). The CDR3 is 15 residues long. Trimming at V came to 3 bases and at J to 5 bases, leaving 12 bases not matched to a gene.